The entry below describes one TCR beta chain. Its cognate antigen is unknown. The sample is drawn from a study of identifying expanded T cells in peripheral blood. Points from the study as a whole: About 1.2 clones differed between technical replicates, versus approximately 16 and 20 over time. Across healthy donors, higher total template counts meant significantly greater two-week count variance.

Sequencing was performed with immunoSEQ multiplex PCR; in TCRdb, only in-frame clones are kept and a portion is missing. The sample contains around 130,000 clones, around nine tenths of which appear only once. The CDR3 is 14 amino acids. V lost 2 bases to trimming and J lost 6 bases; unmatched junction nucleotides: 3. In germline, CDR1 is MNHNY, CDR2 SVGAGI (reference sequence). Sequencing input: blood. This chain uses TRBV6-6 with TRBJ1-3; 8 bases match TRBD1. This TCR was sampled from a person aged 18 to 75 in good health. CDR3 in DNA: TGTGCCAGCAGTTACCAGGGGGCGATAAACACCATATATTTT. This sequence encodes CASSYQGAINTIYF.